Following are 5 T cell receptor beta chains from one sample sequenced in a study of response to subunit inactivated influenza vaccine. Each CDR3 protein is one row after TCRdb ran MiXCR on the RT-PCR reads. This table has approximately 530,000 distinct CDR3 sequences, 10% to 15% appearing once. The sample consisted of PBMCs from blood, taken roughly 46 days after vaccination. These receptors were taken from a man aged 45-60 years who received an inactivated influenza vaccine.

The gene calls are TRBV28 and TRBJ1-2; D is ambiguous. Germline-derived CDR1 and CDR2 are MDHEN and SYDVKM. V was trimmed by 6 bases and J by 1 base, leaving 12 bases between them. This CDR3 is 14 amino acids long. The CDR3 loop is CASSRAGDNYGYTF. The CDR3 nucleotides read TGTGCCAGCAGCCGCGCCGGGGATAACTATGGCTACACCTTC.

This clonotype turned up a few times. V gene TRBV5-1 combines with J gene TRBJ1-4; 8 nucleotides agree with TRBD1. This CDR3 has 13 residues. J gave up 8 bases and V 10 bases, and 10 bases lay outside the gene matches. CDR1 and CDR2 from the germline V gene are SGHRS and YFSETQ. For the CDR3, the DNA is TGCGCCTGTTCCCCAGGGGGCAACGAAAAACTGTTTTTT. The encoded protein is CACSPGGNEKLFF. The complete variable domain, with remaining parts taken from reference TRBV5-1 and TRBJ1-4, reads KAGVTQTPRYLIKTRGQQVTLSCSPISGHRSVSWYQQTPGQGLQFLFEYFSETQRNKGNFPGRFSGRQFSNSRSEMNVSTLELGDSALYLCACSPGGNEKLFFGSGTQLSVL.

The gene calls are TRBV29-1 and TRBJ2-5; 9 bases are a match to TRBD2. Germline values: CDR1 SQVTM, CDR2 ANQGSEA. This CDR3 comprises 14 residues. J was trimmed by 3 bases and V by 3 bases; bases with no gene match: 5. CDR3 sequence (DNA): TGCAGCGTTGAGTCGGGACTAGCCAAAGAGACCCAGTACTTC. This translates into CSVESGLAKETQYF.

The chain combines TRBV7-9 with TRBJ2-2, with D uncertain. CDR1 and CDR2 (germline): SEHNR, FQNEAQ (reference sequence). This CDR3 region has 14 residues. V shed 1 base and J shed 3 bases, with 6 bases lying between them. CDR3 loop: CASSLVSYTGELFF. Written as DNA, the CDR3 is TGTGCCAGCAGCTTAGTTTCCTACACCGGGGAGCTGTTTTTT.

The table lists this clonotype with a few counts. The J gene is TRBJ1-2, the V gene TRBV6-5; D gene ambiguous. The CDR3 extends over 16 amino acids. V lost 1 base and J lost 0, with 12 bases in between. The germline gives CDR1 MNHEY, CDR2 SVGAGI. The CDR3 DNA reads as TGTGCCAGCAGTTACTTTGGTCAGACCTCTAACTATGGCTACACCTTC. Its translation: CASSYFGQTSNYGYTF.